This T cell receptor beta chain stems from a study of blood T cell repertoires in COVID-19. Study at large: There were acute and convalescent COVID-19 samples, and they came from the United States, Italy and Spain. The analysed material was cDNA or gDNA that came from T cells, B-cell-depleted T cells, or PBMCs.

As processed by the authors: Cell counts per sample came from amplifying reference gene primers. Produced via immunoSEQ multiplex PCR; TCRdb's table is partial and in-frame only. V and J calls plus clone size are reproduced from that table; the DNA served to infer D and trimming. The sample comprises hundreds of thousands of clones, 70% to 90% of which are singletons, and about 1.3% rests with the top ten. CDR3 length: 14 residues. The ends were cut back, 5 bases at V and 4 bases at J, with 17 bases in the middle. Germline V gene sequence: CDR1 SQVTM, CDR2 ANQGSEA. The material sequenced was peripheral blood. The rearrangement links TRBV29-1 to TRBJ1-1, with a possible D match to TRBD1 (6 bases). This TCR came from a man older than 75 with acute or convalescent COVID-19. This CDR3 reads CSVYPGGQGTEAFF. In DNA, the CDR3 is TGCAGCGTTTATCCGGGGGGCCAGGGCACTGAAGCTTTCTTT.